What follows is one T cell receptor beta chain and its context. The sample is drawn from a study of technical replicates of blood from a few donors. Assay: immunoSEQ multiplex PCR; the TCRdb copy retains only in-frame clones and omits some. In the table there are more than 45,000 clones, about nine tenths of which are singletons. This CDR3 is 15 amino acids long. V shed 1 base and J shed 2 bases, with 12 bases lying between them. The germline V gene has CDR1 MNHEY and CDR2 SVGAGI. This sequence was found in a human donor in good health. Some clones in this sample may be carry-over from other donors' samples. The sample consisted of PBMCs. The rearrangement joins TRBV6-5 to TRBJ2-7; D possibly corresponds to TRBD2 (6 bases). CDR3 sequence (DNA): TGTGCCAGCAGTTACTACGGGGGATCAACCTACGAGCAGTACTTC. This gives the protein CASSYYGGSTYEQYF.